The next 28 T cell receptor beta chains were all read from a single sample in a study of blood T cells in healthy people across ages (dated by TCRdb to 2015 to 2017). To prepare the library, 5' RACE was applied. Sequenced using an Illumina HiSeq 2500. A second PCR of roughly 7 to 11 cycles was run with a J-beta primer mix and a sample-barcoded 5' primer. TCRdb trimmed public reads at Q25 via fastp, called clones via MiXCR and kept in-frame beta chains. All rows with the same CDR3 protein become a single entry with the most common DNA and genes. The sample has roughly 1,700,000 distinct CDR3 sequences on record, over 25% of them singletons. The ten largest clones take up over 7% of the sample. The sequencing input was blood. These TCRs come from a woman between 25 and 40 years old in good health.

This clonotype was seen only a few times. This sequence joins TRBV9 and TRBJ2-1; TRBD2 agrees at 8 bases. The germline V gene has CDR1 SGDLS and CDR2 YYNGEE. Germline trimming cut 0 bases from V and 4 bases from J; bases unmatched to any gene: 3. CDR3 length: 15 amino acids. The CDR3 DNA follows: TGTGCCAGCAGCGTAGCCACTAGCGGATACAATGAGCAGTTCTTC. Protein: CASSVATSGYNEQFF.

This clonotype was seen more than once but under ten times. The genes are TRBV2 and TRBJ1-4; D unclear. The CDR3 runs 12 residues. From germline, CDR1 is SNHLY and CDR2 FYNNEI. V lost 8 bases to trimming and J lost 8 bases, with 12 bases between them. Here the CDR3 reads CASGRLGEKLFF. The CDR3 DNA sequence: TGTGCCAGCGGCCGCTTGGGAGAAAAACTGTTTTTT.

This clonotype was counted between two and nine times. A much bigger clone sits one base away, suggesting this may be a read error. The rearrangement joins TRBV28 to TRBJ2-7, with 9 nucleotides matching TRBD2. V gave up 2 bases and J gave up 2 bases; unmatched junction bases: 13. CDR1 is MDHEN and CDR2 is SYDVKM in the germline V gene. The CDR3 spans 18 residues. CDR3 residues: CASSLVSSGEPFTYEQYF. Here the CDR3 DNA reads TGTGCCAGCAGTTTAGTGTCTAGCGGGGAGCCATTTACCTACGAGCAGTACTTC.

This clonotype has more than one count but fewer than ten. The chain links TRBV18 to TRBJ2-7, with D perhaps matching TRBD1 (8 bases). Germline V gene data show CDR1 as KGHSH and CDR2 as LQKENI. This CDR3 is built from 15 residues. The ends were cut back, 3 bases at V and 3 bases at J, with 15 bases in the middle. CDR3 sequence reads: CASSPTGGDYYEQYF. CDR3 DNA: TGTGCCAGCTCACCCACAGGGGGGGACTACTACGAGCAGTACTTC.

Comment on this clonotype: This clone may be a read error of a much larger clone one base away. The V gene is TRBV7-2, the J gene TRBJ2-1; 14 positions agree with TRBD2. The germline gives CDR1 SGHTA, CDR2 FQGNSA. The trim removed 5 bases at V and 13 bases at J, leaving 16 bases unmatched. The CDR3 has 17 residues. DNA of the CDR3: TGTGCCAGCAGCCCGAGACTAGCGGGAGGGCCTCGAGAGACCCAGTTCTTC. Translation gives CASSPRLAGGPRETQFF.

This clonotype was picked up a small number of times. This chain uses TRBV2 with TRBJ2-1; no clear D gene. The CDR3 is 14 residues long. V lost 1 base, J lost 14 bases, and 18 bases lay in between. In germline, CDR1 is SNHLY, CDR2 FYNNEI. The DNA of the CDR3 is TGTGCCAGCAGTGAAGGGAAGGGCCGGTCAAAGAAGTTCTTC. This gives the protein CASSEGKGRSKKFF.

In its sample, this clonotype was seen many times. The chain employs TRBV20-1 and TRBJ2-7; 8 bases are a match to TRBD2. The CDR3 totals 16 residues. The germline CDR1 and CDR2 sequences are DFQATT and SNEGSKA (reference sequence). The junction had 11 bases not matched to a gene; V was cut back by 4 bases and J by 0 bases. CDR3 nucleotides: TGCAGTGCTATTCCCCGGGGGGGCATCACCTCCTACGAGCAGTACTTC. It encodes CSAIPRGGITSYEQYF.

The table lists this clonotype with many counts. The chain joins TRBV11-2 to TRBJ2-5; TRBD2 matches at 8 bases. The trim removed 1 base at V and 4 bases at J, leaving 11 bases unmatched. This CDR3 comprises 17 residues. The germline CDR1 and CDR2 sequences are SGHAT and FQNNGV. CDR3 residues: CASSLVGLAGLGETQYF. CDR3 coding DNA: TGTGCCAGCAGCTTAGTTGGTTTAGCGGGACTTGGAGAGACCCAGTACTTC.

The rearrangement links TRBV12-3 or TRBV12-4 to TRBJ2-5; 7 bases agree with TRBD2. The J segment lost 4 bases and the V segment lost 1 base, leaving 9 bases of the junction unmatched. This CDR3 contains 16 residues. CDR3 loop: CASSLGLAAWGETQYF. CDR3 nucleotide sequence: TGTGCCAGCAGTTTAGGTCTAGCGGCTTGGGGAGAGACCCAGTACTTC.

V and J are TRBV6-5 and TRBJ2-1; 7 bases align to TRBD2. The CDR3 loop spans 13 amino acids. CDR1 MNHEY and CDR2 SVGAGI come from the germline V gene. V shed 7 bases, J shed 14 bases, and the junction held 14 bases outside the gene matches. Here the CDR3 DNA reads TGTGCCAGCAAGAGAAAGGACGGGGGGTTAAAGTTCTTC. Translated, it gives CASKRKDGGLKFF.

The J gene is TRBJ2-5, the V gene TRBV12-3 or TRBV12-4; weak D call: TRBD2 (7 bases). The CDR3 runs 14 residues. V was trimmed by 7 bases and J by 2 bases, leaving 14 bases between them. CDR3 nucleotides: TGTGCCAGCACCAAAGGGGGGGGTCAAGAGACCCAGTACTTC. Translated, it gives CASTKGGGQETQYF.

This clonotype was seen a handful of times. The chain carries TRBV5-1 and TRBJ1-1; a weak D match, TRBD1 (6 bases). V was clipped by 0 bases and J by 5 bases, with 14 bases between them. This CDR3 contains 15 residues. Germline lookup yields CDR1 SGHRS and CDR2 YFSETQ. The CDR3 coding sequence is TGCGCCAGCAGCTTGGTGGGGGGGCCAGGGACTGAAGCTTTCTTT. Amino acid sequence: CASSLVGGPGTEAFF.

The chain combines TRBV28 with TRBJ2-1; D is ambiguous. The end of the DNA aligns better with TRBJ2-7, so the J call may be wrong. Germline CDR1 and CDR2: MDHEN and SYDVKM. The CDR3 is 15 amino acids. CDR3 protein: CASSFLTGSYNEQYF. The CDR3 region has the DNA TGTGCCAGCAGTTTTCTTACTGGATCCTACAATGAGCAGTACTTC.

CDR3 bases: TGCGCCAGCAGCCCCCCTGGCAATGAAGAGACCCAGTACTTC. Its protein product is CASSPPGNEETQYF. The V call is TRBV5-1, the J call TRBJ2-5; D unclear. Germline V gene data show CDR1 as SGHRS and CDR2 as YFSETQ. The ends were cut back, 4 bases at V and 3 bases at J, with 13 bases in the middle. CDR3 length equals 14 residues. The full variable domain, its missing parts supplied by reference TRBV5-1 and TRBJ2-5, is KAGVTQTPRYLIKTRGQQVTLSCSPISGHRSVSWYQQTPGQGLQFLFEYFSETQRNKGNFPGRFSGRQFSNSRSEMNVSTLELGDSALYLCASSPPGNEETQYFGPGTRLLVL.

This chain joins TRBV20-1 and TRBJ2-4; TRBD2 aligns across 12 bases. J lost 13 bases, V lost 5 bases, and 12 bases had no gene match. Germline values: CDR1 DFQATT, CDR2 SNEGSKA (reference sequence). The CDR3 has 14 amino acids. The CDR3 spells CSAFLAGGQNEQYF. CDR3 bases: TGCAGTGCTTTTCTAGCGGGGGGGCAGAATGAGCAGTACTTC.

In its sample, this clonotype was seen many times. V and J are TRBV12-5 and TRBJ2-7, with 11 bases identical to TRBD1. V lost 7 bases to trimming and J lost 3 bases; unmatched junction nucleotides: 8. The CDR3 is 15 amino acids. The germline CDR1 and CDR2 sequences are LGHNT and FRNRAP. The CDR3 DNA reads as TGTGCTAGTGTCCCTCCGGGACAGGGGGACTACGAGCAGTACTTC. This translates into CASVPPGQGDYEQYF.

The J gene is TRBJ1-5, the V gene TRBV12-3 or TRBV12-4; D gene ambiguous. V lost 3 bases and J 2 bases, leaving 11 bases between the germline ends. CDR3 length: 15 amino acids. The CDR3: CASSFRSAGNQPQHF. The CDR3 DNA is TGTGCCAGCAGTTTCAGGAGCGCGGGCAATCAGCCCCAGCATTTT.

Notes on this clonotype: The junction differs from germline at one of its ends, possibly a read error. The V call is TRBV5-1, the J call TRBJ2-4; a weak D match, TRBD2 (5 bases). Per germline, CDR1 SGHRS and CDR2 YFSETQ. The CDR3 has 14 amino acids. The CDR3 bases are TGCGTCAGCAGCTTGACTTCCGGGAATGTTGAGCAGTACTTC. Residues: CVSSLTSGNVEQYF.

This clonotype showed up just a few times. The chain combines TRBV7-9 with TRBJ2-5; 9 bases match TRBD1. Germline V gives CDR1 SEHNR, CDR2 FQNEAQ (reference sequence). The V gene end was trimmed by 5 bases and the J gene end by 3 bases; junction bases not matched to a gene: 4. The CDR3 extends over 14 amino acids. The CDR3 is CASSNWDREETQYF. CDR3 nucleotides: TGTGCCAGCAGCAACTGGGACAGGGAAGAGACCCAGTACTTC. Full variable domain (outside the CDR3, taken from reference TRBV7-9 and TRBJ2-5): DTGVSQNPRHKITKRGQNVTFRCDPISEHNRLYWYRQTLGQGPEFLTYFQNEAQLEKSRLLSDRFSAERPKGSFSTLEIQRTEQGDSAMYLCASSNWDREETQYFGPGTRLLVL.

The CDR3 region is CASRGVLGYTF. The CDR3, as DNA: TGTGCCAGCAGGGGCGTTTTAGGCTACACCTTC. This chain links TRBV9 with TRBJ1-2; D is ambiguous. This CDR3 has 11 residues. Deletions cut 5 bases from V and 8 bases from J, with 10 bases between. Per germline, CDR1 SGDLS and CDR2 YYNGEE.

This clonotype was seen a few times. This rearrangement joins TRBV12-3 or TRBV12-4 to TRBJ1-5, with TRBD1 as a possible D gene (5 bases). The CDR3 is 16 amino acids. V was clipped by 2 bases and J by 4 bases, with 15 bases between them. DNA for the CDR3: TGTGCCAGCAGTTTATGGTTCGGGGGATCTAATCAGCCCCAGCATTTT. It codes for CASSLWFGGSNQPQHF.

The rearrangement joins TRBV24-1 to TRBJ1-1, with D unclear. The germline V gene encodes CDR1 KGHDR and CDR2 SFDVKD. V was shortened by 2 bases and J by 1 base, with 4 bases between the two germline ends. There are 13 residues in the CDR3. CDR3 DNA sequence: TGTGCCACCAGTGATTCCACGAACACTGAAGCTTTCTTT. Its protein product is CATSDSTNTEAFF.

Only one count was recorded for this clonotype. Here the CDR3 DNA reads TGTGCCAGCAGCTTAGGGATCGGTGAAAAACTGTTTTTT. Its translation: CASSLGIGEKLFF. The rearrangement uses TRBV13 and TRBJ1-4; no clear D gene. V was shortened by 0 bases and J by 7 bases, with 6 bases between the two germline ends. The CDR3 has 13 amino acids. Germline V CDR1 and CDR2: PRHDT, FYEKMQ (reference sequence).

On this clonotype itself: This sequence may be a read error, since a much larger clone differs from it by one base. The chain joins TRBV20-1 to TRBJ2-5, with 13 bases matching TRBD2. The CDR3 has 14 residues. Per the germline V gene, CDR1 is DFQATT and CDR2 is SNEGSKA (reference sequence). With 6 bases clipped from V and 4 bases from J, the junction kept 5 bases outside the gene matches. This chain's CDR3 is CSARTSGGRETQYF. The CDR3 region has the DNA TGCAGTGCGCGGACTAGCGGGGGCCGAGAGACCCAGTACTTC.

This clonotype has a handful of counts. The genes are TRBV29-1 and TRBJ2-3; TRBD1 matches at 9 bases. V shed 7 bases, J shed 0 bases, and the junction held 5 bases outside the gene matches. The CDR3 has 14 amino acids. Germline V lookup: CDR1 SQVTM, CDR2 ANQGSEA. The CDR3 region has the DNA TGCAGCGGGGCGGGACAGGGAAGCACAGATACGCAGTATTTT. Protein sequence: CSGAGQGSTDTQYF.

The sample holds a few counts of this clonotype. The chain recombines TRBV29-1 with TRBJ2-7; perhaps TRBD2 as D (6 bases). The CDR3 is 15 residues long. CDR1 and CDR2 (germline): SQVTM, ANQGSEA. Trimming took off 4 bases at V and 2 bases at J, with 18 bases between the two ends. CDR3 amino acids: CSVGPPEGGPYEQYF. In DNA, the CDR3 is TGCAGCGTTGGACCCCCGGAGGGAGGTCCCTACGAGCAGTACTTC.

This clonotype has only a few counts. The J gene is TRBJ2-1, the V gene TRBV4-1, with D maybe TRBD2 (7 bases). The CDR3 spans 14 residues. Germline values: CDR1 MGHRA, CDR2 YSYEKL. Trimming removed 4 bases at V and 10 bases at J, with 17 bases between. Written as DNA, the CDR3 is TGCGCCAGCAGCCCATTGGGGGGGGGGGCCGAGCAGTTCTTC. Its protein product is CASSPLGGGAEQFF.

The chain is built from TRBV30 and TRBJ1-4; no reliable D call. Germline assignment: CDR1 GTSNPN and CDR2 SVGIG (reference sequence). This CDR3 contains 12 residues. V lost 0 bases and J 6 bases, leaving 5 bases between the germline ends. CDR3 amino acids: CAWSVRDEKLFF. CDR3 DNA sequence: TGTGCCTGGAGTGTACGTGATGAAAAACTGTTTTTT.